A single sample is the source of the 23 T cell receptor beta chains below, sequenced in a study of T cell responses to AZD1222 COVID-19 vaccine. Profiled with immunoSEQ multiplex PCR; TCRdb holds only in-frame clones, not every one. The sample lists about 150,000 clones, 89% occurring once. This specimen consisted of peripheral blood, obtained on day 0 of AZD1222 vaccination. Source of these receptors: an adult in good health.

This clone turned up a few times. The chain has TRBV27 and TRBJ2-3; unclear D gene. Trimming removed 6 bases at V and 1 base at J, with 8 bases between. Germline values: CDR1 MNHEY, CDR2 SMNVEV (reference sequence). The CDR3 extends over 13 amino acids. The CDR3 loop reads CASRLLGTDTQYF. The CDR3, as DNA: TGTGCCAGCAGACTTTTGGGCACAGATACGCAGTATTTT.

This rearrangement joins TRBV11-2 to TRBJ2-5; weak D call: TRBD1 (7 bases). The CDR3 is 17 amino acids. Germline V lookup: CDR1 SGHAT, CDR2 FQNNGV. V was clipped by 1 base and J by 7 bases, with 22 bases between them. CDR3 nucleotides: TGTGCCAGCAGCTTAGTAGCAGGGGGAGGCCCAACTCGGACCCAGTACTTC. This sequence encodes CASSLVAGGGPTRTQYF.

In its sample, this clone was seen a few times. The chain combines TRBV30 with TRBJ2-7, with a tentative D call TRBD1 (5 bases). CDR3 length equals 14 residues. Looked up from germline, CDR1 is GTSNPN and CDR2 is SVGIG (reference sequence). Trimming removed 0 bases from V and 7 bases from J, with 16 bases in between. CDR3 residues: CAWSVLSRKGEQYF. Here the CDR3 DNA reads TGTGCCTGGAGTGTACTAAGCAGGAAGGGGGAGCAGTACTTC.

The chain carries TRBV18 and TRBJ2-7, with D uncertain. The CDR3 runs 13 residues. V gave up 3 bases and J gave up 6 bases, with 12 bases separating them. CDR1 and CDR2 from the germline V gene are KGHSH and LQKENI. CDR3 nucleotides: TGTGCCAGCTCACCGTTGGTGGAGTCCGAGCAGTACTTC. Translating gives CASSPLVESEQYF.

The CDR3 loop is CASSPEGSGNTIYF. Written as DNA, the CDR3 is TGCGCCAGCAGTCCGGAGGGCTCTGGAAACACCATATATTTT. V and J are TRBV4-1 and TRBJ1-3; D is uncertain. This CDR3 comprises 14 residues. Deletions cut 6 bases from V and 0 bases from J, with 9 bases between. Per the germline V gene, CDR1 is MGHRA and CDR2 is YSYEKL.

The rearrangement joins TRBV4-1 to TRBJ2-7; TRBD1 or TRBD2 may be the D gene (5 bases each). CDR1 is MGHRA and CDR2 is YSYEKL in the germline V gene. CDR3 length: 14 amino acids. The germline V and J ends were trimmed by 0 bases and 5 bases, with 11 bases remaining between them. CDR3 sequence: CASSQDQRDHEQYF. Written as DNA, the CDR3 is TGCGCCAGCAGCCAAGACCAAAGGGACCACGAGCAGTACTTC.

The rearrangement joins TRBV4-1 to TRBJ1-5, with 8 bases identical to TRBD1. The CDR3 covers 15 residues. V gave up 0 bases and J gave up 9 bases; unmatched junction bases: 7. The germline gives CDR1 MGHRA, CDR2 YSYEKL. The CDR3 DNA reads TGCGCCAGCAGCCAAGAGGTGACAGGGGAAGCGCCCCAGCATTTT. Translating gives CASSQEVTGEAPQHF.

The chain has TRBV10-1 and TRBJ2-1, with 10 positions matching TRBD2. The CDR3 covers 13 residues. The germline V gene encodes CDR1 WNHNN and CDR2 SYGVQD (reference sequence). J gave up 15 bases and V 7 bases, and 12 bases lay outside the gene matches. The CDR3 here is CASKGPAGGPLFF. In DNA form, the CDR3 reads TGCGCCAGCAAAGGACCAGCGGGAGGGCCTCTGTTCTTC.

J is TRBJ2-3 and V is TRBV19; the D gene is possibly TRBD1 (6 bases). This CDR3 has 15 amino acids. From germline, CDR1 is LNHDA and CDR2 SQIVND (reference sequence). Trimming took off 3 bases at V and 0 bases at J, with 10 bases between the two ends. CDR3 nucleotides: TGTGCCAGTAGTATTAGGACAGTTAGCACAGATACGCAGTATTTT. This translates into CASSIRTVSTDTQYF.

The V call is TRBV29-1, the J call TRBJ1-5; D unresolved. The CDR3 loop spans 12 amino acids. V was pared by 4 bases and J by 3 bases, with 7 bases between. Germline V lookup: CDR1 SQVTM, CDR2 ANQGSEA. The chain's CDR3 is CSVGSNNQPQHF. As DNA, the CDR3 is TGCAGCGTTGGCAGTAACAATCAGCCCCAGCATTTT. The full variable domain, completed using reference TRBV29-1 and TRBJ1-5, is SAVISQKPSRDICQRGTSLTIQCQVDSQVTMMFWYRQQPGQSLTLIATANQGSEATYESGFVIDKFPISRPNLTFSTLTVSNMSPEDSSIYLCSVGSNNQPQHFGDGTRLSIL.

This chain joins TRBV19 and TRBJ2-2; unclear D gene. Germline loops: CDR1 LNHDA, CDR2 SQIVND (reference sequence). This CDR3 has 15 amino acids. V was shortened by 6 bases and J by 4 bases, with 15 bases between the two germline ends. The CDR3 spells CASSRRSRSTGELFF. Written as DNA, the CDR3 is TGTGCCAGTAGCCGCCGGAGCAGGAGCACCGGGGAGCTGTTTTTT.

This CDR3 reads CASSQPDRALKQFF. The CDR3 bases are TGTGCCAGCAGCCAACCTGACAGGGCTCTGAAGCAGTTCTTC. The V and J genes are TRBV3-1 (or the pseudogene TRBV3-2) and TRBJ2-1; 7 bases line up with TRBD1. The V segment lost 2 bases and the J segment 11 bases; nucleotides outside the gene matches: 9. The CDR3 extends over 14 amino acids. Per the germline V gene, CDR1 is LGHDT and CDR2 is YNNKEL (reference sequence).

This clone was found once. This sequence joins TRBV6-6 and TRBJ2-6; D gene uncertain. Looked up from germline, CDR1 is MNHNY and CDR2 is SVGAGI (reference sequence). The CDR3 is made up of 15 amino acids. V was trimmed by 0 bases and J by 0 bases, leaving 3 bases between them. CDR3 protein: CASSYSISGANVLTF. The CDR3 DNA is TGTGCCAGCAGTTACTCGATCTCTGGGGCCAACGTCCTGACTTTC.

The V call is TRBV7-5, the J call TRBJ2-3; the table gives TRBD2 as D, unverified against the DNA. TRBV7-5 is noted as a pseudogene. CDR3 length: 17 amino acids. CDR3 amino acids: CVRSIPSGRGSTDTQYF. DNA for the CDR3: TGTGTCAGAAGCATTCCAAGCGGGAGGGGGTCCACAGATACGCAGTATTTT.

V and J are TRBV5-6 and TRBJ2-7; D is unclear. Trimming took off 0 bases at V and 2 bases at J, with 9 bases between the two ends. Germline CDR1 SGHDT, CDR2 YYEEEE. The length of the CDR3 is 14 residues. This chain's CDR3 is CASSLAPGTYEQYF. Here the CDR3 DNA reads TGTGCCAGCAGCTTGGCGCCAGGAACCTACGAGCAGTACTTC.

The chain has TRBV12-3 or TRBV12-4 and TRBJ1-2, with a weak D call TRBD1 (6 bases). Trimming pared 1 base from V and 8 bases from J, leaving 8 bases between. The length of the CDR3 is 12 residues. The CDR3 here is CASSLVGGGYTF. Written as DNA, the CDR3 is TGTGCCAGCAGTTTAGTAGGGGGAGGCTACACCTTC.

CDR3 loop: CASTPLRGEQPQHF. The CDR3 DNA follows: TGTGCCAGCACCCCCCTTAGGGGCGAACAGCCCCAGCATTTT. The V and J genes are TRBV6-2 or TRBV6-3 and TRBJ1-5, with a possible D match to TRBD1 (5 bases). The germline V and J ends were trimmed by 7 bases and 7 bases, with 17 bases remaining between them. CDR3 length equals 14 residues. Looked up from germline, CDR1 is MNHEY and CDR2 is SVGEGT.

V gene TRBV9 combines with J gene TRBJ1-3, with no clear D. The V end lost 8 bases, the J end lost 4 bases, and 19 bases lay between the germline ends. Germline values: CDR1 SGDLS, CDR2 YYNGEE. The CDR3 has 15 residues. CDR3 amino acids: CASSLTAGSGNTIYF. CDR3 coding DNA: TGTGCCAGTTCCCTAACGGCGGGTAGCGGAAACACCATATATTTT.

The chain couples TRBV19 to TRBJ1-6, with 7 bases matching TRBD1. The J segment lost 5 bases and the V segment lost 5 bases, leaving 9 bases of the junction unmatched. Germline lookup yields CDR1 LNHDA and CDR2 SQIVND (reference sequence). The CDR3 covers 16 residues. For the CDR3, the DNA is TGTGCCAGTAGTGCGTACCGGGACAGACATAATTCACCCCTCCACTTT. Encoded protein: CASSAYRDRHNSPLHF.

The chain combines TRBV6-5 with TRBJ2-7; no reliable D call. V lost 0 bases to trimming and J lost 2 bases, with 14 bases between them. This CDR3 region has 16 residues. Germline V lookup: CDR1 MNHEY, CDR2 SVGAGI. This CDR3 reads CASSYSIYFGTYEQYF. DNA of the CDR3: TGTGCCAGCAGTTACTCCATCTATTTTGGTACCTACGAGCAGTACTTC.

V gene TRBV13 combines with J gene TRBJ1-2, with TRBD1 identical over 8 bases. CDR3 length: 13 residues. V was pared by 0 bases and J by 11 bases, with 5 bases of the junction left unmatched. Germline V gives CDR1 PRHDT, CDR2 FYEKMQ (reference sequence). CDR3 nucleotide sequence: TGTGCCAGCAGCTTAGGGCACAGGGGGGAGTACACCTTC. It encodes CASSLGHRGEYTF.

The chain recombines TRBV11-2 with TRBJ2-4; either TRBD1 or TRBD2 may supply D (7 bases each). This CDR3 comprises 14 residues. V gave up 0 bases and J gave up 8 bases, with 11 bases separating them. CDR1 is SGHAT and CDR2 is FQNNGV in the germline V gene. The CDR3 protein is CASSLDRGGHIQYF. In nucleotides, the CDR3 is TGTGCCAGCAGCTTAGACAGGGGGGGTCACATTCAGTACTTC. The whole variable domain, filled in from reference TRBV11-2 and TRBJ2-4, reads EAGVAQSPRYKIIEKRQSVAFWCNPISGHATLYWYQQILGQGPKLLIQFQNNGVVDDSQLPKDRFSAERLKGVDSTLKIQPAKLEDSAVYLCASSLDRGGHIQYFGAGTRLSVL.

The CDR3 sequence: CASSKRLLSDRLFF. Written as DNA, the CDR3 is TGTGCCAGCAGCAAAAGATTGTTATCGGATAGGTTGTTTTTT. This rearrangement joins TRBV11-2 to TRBJ1-4; D unclear. Germline lookup yields CDR1 SGHAT and CDR2 FQNNGV. This CDR3 is built from 14 residues. The V gene lost 5 bases and the J gene lost 15 bases, with 22 bases spanning the gap.